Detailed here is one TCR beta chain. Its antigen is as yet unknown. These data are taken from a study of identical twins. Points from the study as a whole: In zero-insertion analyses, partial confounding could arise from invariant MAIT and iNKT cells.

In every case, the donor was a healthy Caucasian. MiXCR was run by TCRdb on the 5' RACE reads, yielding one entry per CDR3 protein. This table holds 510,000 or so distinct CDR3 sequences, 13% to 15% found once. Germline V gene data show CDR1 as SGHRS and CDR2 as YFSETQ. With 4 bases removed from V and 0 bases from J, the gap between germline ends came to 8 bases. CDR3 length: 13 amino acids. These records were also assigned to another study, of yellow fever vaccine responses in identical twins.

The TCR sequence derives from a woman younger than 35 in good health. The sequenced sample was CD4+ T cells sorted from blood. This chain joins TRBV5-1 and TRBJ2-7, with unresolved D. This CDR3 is CASSPDGSYEQYF. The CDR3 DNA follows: TGCGCCAGCAGCCCGGATGGCTCCTACGAGCAGTACTTC.